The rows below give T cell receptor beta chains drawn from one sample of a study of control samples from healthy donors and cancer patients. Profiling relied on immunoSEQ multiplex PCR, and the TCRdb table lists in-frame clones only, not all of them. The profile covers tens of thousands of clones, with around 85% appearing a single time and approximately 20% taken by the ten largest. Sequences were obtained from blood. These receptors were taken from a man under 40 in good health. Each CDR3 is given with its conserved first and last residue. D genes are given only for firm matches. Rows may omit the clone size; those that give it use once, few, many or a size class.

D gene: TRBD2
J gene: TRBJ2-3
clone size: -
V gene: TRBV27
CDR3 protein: CASSSSGGAGNTQYF
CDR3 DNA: TGTGCCAGCAGTTCGAGCGGGGGGGCCGGGAATACGCAGTATTTT

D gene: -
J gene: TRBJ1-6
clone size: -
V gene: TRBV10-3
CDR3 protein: CAIRDGGNSPLHF
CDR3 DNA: TGTGCCATCAGGGACGGCGGGAATTCACCCCTCCACTTT

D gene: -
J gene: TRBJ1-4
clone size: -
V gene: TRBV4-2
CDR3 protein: CASSQSPDNEKLFF
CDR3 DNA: TGTGCCAGCAGCCAAAGTCCAGATAATGAAAAACTGTTTTTT

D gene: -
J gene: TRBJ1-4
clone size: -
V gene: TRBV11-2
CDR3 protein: CASSLARITTNEKLFF
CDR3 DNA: TGTGCCAGCAGCTTAGCCAGAATTACAACTAATGAAAAACTGTTTTTT

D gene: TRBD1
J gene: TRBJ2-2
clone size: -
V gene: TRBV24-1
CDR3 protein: CATSRDSVAGELFF
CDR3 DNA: TGTGCCACCAGCCGGGACAGTGTCGCCGGGGAGCTGTTTTTT

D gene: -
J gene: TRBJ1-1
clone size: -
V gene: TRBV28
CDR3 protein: CASSGETEAFF
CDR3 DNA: TGTGCCAGCAGTGGGGAGACTGAAGCTTTCTTT

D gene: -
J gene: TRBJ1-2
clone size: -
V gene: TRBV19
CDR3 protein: CASSIDPAARGYTF
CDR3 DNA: TGTGCCAGTAGTATAGATCCGGCCGCGCGAGGCTACACCTTC

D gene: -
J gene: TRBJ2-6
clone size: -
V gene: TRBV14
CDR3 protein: CASSQELSGANVLTF
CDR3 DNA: TGTGCCAGCAGCCAAGAGCTCTCTGGGGCCAACGTCCTGACTTTC

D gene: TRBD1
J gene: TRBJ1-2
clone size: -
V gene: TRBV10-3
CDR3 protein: CATASRDSHGYTF
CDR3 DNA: TGTGCCACTGCCTCACGGGACAGCCATGGCTACACCTTC

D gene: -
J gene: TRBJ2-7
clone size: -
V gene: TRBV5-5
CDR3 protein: CASSLRGGGEQYF
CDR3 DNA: TGTGCCAGCAGCTTGAGGGGGGGCGGCGAGCAGTACTTC

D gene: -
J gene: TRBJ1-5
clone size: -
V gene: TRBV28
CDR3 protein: CASSQESGDNQPQHF
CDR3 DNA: TGTGCCAGCAGCCAAGAGTCGGGAGACAATCAGCCCCAGCATTTT

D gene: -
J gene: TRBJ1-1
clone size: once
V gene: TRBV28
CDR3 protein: CASLGFMNTEAFF
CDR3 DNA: TGTGCCAGCCTAGGGTTTATGAACACTGAAGCTTTCTTT

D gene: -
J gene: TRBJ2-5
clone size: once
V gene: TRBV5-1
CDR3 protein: CASTSGHQETQYF
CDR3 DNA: TGCGCCAGCACGAGTGGGCACCAAGAGACCCAGTACTTC

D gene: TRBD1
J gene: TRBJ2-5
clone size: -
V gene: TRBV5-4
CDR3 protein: CASSRWDRQETQYF
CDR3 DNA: TGTGCCAGCAGCAGATGGGACAGGCAAGAGACCCAGTACTTC

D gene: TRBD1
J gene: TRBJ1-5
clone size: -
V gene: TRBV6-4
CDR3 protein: CASSAGQGNQPQHF
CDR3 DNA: TGTGCCAGCAGCGCCGGACAGGGGAATCAGCCCCAGCATTTT

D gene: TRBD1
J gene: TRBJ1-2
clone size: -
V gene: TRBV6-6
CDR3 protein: CASSSPQGDGYTF
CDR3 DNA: TGTGCCAGCAGTTCACCACAGGGGGACGGCTACACCTTC

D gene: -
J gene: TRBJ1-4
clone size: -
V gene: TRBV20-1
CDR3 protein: CSASVRGAFNEKLFF
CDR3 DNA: TGCAGTGCTAGTGTTAGGGGCGCCTTTAATGAAAAACTGTTTTTT

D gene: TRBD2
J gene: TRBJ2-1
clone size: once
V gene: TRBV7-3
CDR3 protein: CASSLARGGRYNEQFF
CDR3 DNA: TGTGCCAGCAGCTTAGCCCGGGGGGGCCGATACAATGAGCAGTTCTTC

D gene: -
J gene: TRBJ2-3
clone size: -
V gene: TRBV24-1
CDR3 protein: CATSTGRGTDTQYF
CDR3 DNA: TGTGCCACCAGTACAGGTAGGGGCACAGATACGCAGTATTTT

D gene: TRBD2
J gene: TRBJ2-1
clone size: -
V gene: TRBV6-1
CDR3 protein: CASSERAGGSSYNEQFF
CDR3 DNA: TGTGCCAGCAGTGAACGAGCGGGGGGCTCCTCCTACAATGAGCAGTTCTTC

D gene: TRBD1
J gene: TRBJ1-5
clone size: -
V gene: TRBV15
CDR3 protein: CATSTGDRVRNQPQHF
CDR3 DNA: TGTGCCACCAGCACTGGGGACAGGGTGCGCAATCAGCCCCAGCATTTT

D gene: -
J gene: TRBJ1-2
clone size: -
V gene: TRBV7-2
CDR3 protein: CASSSRGGGYTF
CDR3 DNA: TGTGCCAGCAGCTCCCGAGGGGGTGGCTACACCTTC

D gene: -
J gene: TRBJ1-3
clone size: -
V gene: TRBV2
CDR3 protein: CASSELSQKNTIYF
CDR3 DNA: TGTGCCAGCAGTGAATTAAGCCAGAAAAACACCATATATTTT

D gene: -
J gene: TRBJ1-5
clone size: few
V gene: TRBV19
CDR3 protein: CASSPPGRNQPQHF
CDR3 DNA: TGTGCCAGTAGTCCCCCGGGACGCAATCAGCCCCAGCATTTT

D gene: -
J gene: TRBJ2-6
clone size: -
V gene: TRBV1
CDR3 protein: CTSSLTGHSGANVLTF
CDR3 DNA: TGCACCAGCAGCTTGACAGGACACTCTGGGGCCAACGTCCTGACTTTC

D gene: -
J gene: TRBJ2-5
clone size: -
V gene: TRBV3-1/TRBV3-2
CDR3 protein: CASSQTQETQYF
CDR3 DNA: TGTGCCAGCAGCCAGACGCAAGAGACCCAGTACTTC

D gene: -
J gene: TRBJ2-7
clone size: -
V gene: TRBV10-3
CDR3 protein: CAISDNGGSPIDEQYF
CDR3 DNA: TGTGCCATCAGTGATAATGGGGGGTCCCCTATCGACGAGCAGTACTTC

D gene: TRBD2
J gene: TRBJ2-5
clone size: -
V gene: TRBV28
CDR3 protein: CASSSAGAFQETQYF
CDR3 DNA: TGTGCCAGCAGTTCGGCGGGAGCCTTCCAAGAGACCCAGTACTTC

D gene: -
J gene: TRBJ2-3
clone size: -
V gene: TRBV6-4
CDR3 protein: CASSIASTDTQYF
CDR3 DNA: TGTGCCAGCAGTATCGCCAGCACAGATACGCAGTATTTT

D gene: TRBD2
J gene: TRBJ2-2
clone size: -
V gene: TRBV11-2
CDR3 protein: CASSHISGGNTGELFF
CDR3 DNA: TGTGCCAGCAGCCATATTAGCGGGGGGAACACCGGGGAGCTGTTTTTT

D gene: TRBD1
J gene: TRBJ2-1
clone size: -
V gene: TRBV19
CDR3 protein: CASSWSDRVGNEQFF
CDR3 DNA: TGTGCCAGTAGTTGGAGTGACAGGGTTGGCAATGAGCAGTTCTTC

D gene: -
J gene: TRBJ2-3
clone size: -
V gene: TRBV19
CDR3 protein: CASSAQKTDHRADDTQYF
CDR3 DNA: TGTGCCAGTAGTGCCCAGAAAACGGACCATAGAGCTGACGATACGCAGTATTTT

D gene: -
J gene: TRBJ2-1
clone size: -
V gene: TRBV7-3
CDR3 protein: CASSPYVGRGPLGGEQFF
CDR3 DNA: TGTGCCAGCAGCCCCTATGTTGGGCGGGGCCCCCTAGGGGGTGAGCAGTTCTTC

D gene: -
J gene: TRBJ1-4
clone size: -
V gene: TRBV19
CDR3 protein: CASSRLGPELFF
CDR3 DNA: TGTGCCAGTAGTCGTTTGGGCCCCGAACTGTTTTTT

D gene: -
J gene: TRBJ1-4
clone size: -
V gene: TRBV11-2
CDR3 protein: CASSPSSSRGINEKLFF
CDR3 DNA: TGTGCCAGCAGCCCGTCGTCCTCGAGGGGGATTAATGAAAAACTGTTTTTT

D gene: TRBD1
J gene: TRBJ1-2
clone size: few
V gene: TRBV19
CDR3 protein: CASSTTGEYGYTF
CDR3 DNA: TGTGCCAGTAGTACGACAGGGGAGTATGGCTACACCTTC

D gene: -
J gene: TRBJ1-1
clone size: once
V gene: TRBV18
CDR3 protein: CASSPMSLGTEAFF
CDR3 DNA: TGTGCCAGCTCACCTATGAGTTTAGGTACTGAAGCTTTCTTT

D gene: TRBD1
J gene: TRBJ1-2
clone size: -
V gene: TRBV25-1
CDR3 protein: CASRQDRAGYTF
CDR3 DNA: TGTGCCAGCAGGCAGGACAGGGCTGGCTACACCTTC

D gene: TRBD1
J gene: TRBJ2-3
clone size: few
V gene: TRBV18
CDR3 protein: CASSSRTGGADTQYF
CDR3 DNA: TGTGCCAGCTCTTCCCGGACAGGGGGCGCAGATACGCAGTATTTT